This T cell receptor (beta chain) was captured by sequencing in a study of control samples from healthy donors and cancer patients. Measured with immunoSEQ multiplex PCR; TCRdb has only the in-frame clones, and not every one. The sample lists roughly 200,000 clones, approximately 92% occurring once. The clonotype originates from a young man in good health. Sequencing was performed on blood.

Here the CDR3 DNA reads TGTGCCAGCAGAGGGCGGAATGATCAGCCCCAGCATTTT. Translation gives CASRGRNDQPQHF. The genes are TRBV27 and TRBJ1-5; D unresolved. Germline values: CDR1 MNHEY, CDR2 SMNVEV (reference sequence). Between the trimmed V and J ends, which lost 6 bases and 5 bases, there was a span of 11 bases. This CDR3 is 13 amino acids long.